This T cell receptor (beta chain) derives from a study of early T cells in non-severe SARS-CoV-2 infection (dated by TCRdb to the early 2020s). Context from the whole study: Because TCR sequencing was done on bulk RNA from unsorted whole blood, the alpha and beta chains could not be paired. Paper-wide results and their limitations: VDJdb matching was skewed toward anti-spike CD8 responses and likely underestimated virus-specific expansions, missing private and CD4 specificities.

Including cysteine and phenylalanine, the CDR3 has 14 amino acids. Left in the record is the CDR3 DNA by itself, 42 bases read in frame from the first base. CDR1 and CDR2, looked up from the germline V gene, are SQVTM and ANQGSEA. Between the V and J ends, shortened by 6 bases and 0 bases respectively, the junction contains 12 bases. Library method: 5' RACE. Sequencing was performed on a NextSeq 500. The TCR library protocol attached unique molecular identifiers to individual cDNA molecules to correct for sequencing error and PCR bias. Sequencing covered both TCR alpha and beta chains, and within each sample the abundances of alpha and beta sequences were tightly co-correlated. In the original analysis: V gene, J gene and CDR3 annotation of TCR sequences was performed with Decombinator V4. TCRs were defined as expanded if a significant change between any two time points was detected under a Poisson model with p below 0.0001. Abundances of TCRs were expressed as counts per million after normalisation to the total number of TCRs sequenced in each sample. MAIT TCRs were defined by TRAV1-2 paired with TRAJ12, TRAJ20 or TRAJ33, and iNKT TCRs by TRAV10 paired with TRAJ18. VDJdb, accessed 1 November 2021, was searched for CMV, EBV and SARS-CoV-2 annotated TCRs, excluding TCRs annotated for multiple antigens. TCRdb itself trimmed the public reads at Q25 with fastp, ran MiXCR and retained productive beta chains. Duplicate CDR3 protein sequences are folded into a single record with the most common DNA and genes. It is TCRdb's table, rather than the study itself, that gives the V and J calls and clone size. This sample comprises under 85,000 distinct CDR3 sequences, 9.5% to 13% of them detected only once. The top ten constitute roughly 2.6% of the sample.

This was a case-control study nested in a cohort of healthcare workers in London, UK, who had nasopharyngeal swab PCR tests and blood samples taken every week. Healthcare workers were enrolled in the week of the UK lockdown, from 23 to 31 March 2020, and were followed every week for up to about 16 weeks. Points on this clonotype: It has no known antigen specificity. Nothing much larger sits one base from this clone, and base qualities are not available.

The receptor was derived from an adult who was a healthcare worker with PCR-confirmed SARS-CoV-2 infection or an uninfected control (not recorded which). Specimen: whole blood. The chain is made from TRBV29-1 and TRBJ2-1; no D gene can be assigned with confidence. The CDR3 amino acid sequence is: CSVLGRSSYNEQFF. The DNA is TGCAGCGTCCTAGGACGGAGCTCCTACAATGAGCAGTTCTTC.